The present TCR beta chain was sequenced within a study of blood T cell repertoires in COVID-19. TCRdb keeps only in-frame clones here, not all; method: immunoSEQ multiplex PCR. The profile shows approximately 120,000 clones, around 70% of them singletons. The germline V gene has CDR1 MGHDK and CDR2 SYGVNS. This CDR3 contains 15 residues. With 8 bases clipped from V and 5 bases from J, the junction kept 14 bases outside the gene matches. The table lists this clone with a count of one. Sequenced input: peripheral blood. The chain links TRBV25-1 to TRBJ2-5, with 7 bases matching TRBD1. This receptor was taken from an elderly man with COVID-19, enrolled during active disease. The CDR3 DNA reads as TGTGCCAGCCGGGGCAGGGTAGGGGGCTCGGAGACCCAGTACTTC. The encoded protein is CASRGRVGGSETQYF.